The clone carrying this T cell receptor (beta chain) came up a few times. What it binds is unknown. Its ends do not fully match the called genes, so a read error is possible. Each of the donors had approximately 10 milliliters of peripheral blood drawn into EDTA-treated Vacutainer tubes. The CDR3 contains 16 residues. CDR1 and CDR2 (germline): SGHRS, YFSETQ. The sample is drawn from a study of blood T cells in healthy people across ages. PCR was performed a second time for about 6 to 12 cycles using a sample-barcoded 5' primer and a J-beta primer mix. A template-switch adaptor with 12 random nucleotides tagged each cDNA molecule. From the 5' RACE reads, TCRdb called clonotypes with MiXCR, one entry per CDR3 protein. In the table there are 600,000 to 900,000 distinct CDR3 sequences, around 24% of which are singletons. General observations from the study: Long-lived donors exceeded aged donors in naive CD4+ cells and diversity.

This sample also belongs to another study, concerning T cells of mothers and their children. From that second work: There were no persistent microchimeric T cell clones detected.

V gene TRBV5-1 combines with J gene TRBJ2-5; 8 positions agree with TRBD2. The receptor's source is a boy between 10 and 17 years old in good health. Material: blood. CDR3 region: CASSLGPAGVQETQCF. CDR3 nucleotides: TGCGCCAGCAGTCTAGGGCCAGCGGGGGTGCAAGAGACCCAGTGCTTC. The variable domain in full, completed from reference TRBV5-1 and TRBJ2-5, reads KAGVTQTPRYLIKTRGQQVTLSCSPISGHRSVSWYQQTPGQGLQFLFEYFSETQRNKGNFPGRFSGRQFSNSRSEMNVSTLELGDSALYLCASSLGPAGVQETQCFGPGTRLLVL.